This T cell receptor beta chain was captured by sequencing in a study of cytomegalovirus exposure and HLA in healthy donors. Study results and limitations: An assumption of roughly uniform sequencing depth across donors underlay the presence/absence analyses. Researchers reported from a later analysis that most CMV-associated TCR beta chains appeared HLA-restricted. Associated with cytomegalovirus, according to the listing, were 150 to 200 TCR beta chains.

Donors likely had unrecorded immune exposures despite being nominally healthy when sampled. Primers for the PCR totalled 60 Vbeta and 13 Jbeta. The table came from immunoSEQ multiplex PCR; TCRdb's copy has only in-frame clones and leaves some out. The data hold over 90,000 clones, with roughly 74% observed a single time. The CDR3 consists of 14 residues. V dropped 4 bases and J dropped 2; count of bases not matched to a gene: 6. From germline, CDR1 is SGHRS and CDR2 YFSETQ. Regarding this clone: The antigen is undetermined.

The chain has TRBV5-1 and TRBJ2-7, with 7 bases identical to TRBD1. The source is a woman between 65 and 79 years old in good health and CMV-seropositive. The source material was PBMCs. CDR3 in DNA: TGCGCCAGCAGCCCCCAGACAGGGACCTACGAGCAGTACTTC. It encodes CASSPQTGTYEQYF.